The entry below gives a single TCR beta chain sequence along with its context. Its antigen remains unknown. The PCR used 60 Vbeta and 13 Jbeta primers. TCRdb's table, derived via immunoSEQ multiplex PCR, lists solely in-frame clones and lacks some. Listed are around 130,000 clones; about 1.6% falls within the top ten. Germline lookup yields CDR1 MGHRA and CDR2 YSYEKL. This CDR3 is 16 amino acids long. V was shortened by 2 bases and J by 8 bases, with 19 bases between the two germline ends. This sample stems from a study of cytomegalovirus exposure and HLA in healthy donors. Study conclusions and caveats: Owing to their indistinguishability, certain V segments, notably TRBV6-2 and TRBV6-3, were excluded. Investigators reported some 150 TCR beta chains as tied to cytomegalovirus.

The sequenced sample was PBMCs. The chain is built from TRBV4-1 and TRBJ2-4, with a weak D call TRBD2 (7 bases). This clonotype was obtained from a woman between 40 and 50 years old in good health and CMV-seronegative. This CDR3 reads CASSQRGGGREDIQYF. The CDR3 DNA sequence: TGCGCCAGCAGCCAACGTGGCGGGGGCCGAGAGGACATTCAGTACTTC.